This passage covers 12 T cell receptor beta chains from one sample sequenced in a study of CD8 T cells in ankylosing spondylitis. TCRdb reprocessed the 5' RACE reads via MiXCR and lists one record per CDR3 protein. The sample contains 180,000 or so distinct CDR3 sequences, roughly 12% of which appear only once. Material: blood, either unsorted or a sorted T cell fraction (not recorded which). The source is a male donor with ankylosing spondylitis or in good health (not recorded which).

The gene calls are TRBV6-1 and TRBJ1-6; D is unresolved. The CDR3 spans 14 residues. Trimming took 5 bases from V and 7 from J, leaving 12 bases between them. From germline, CDR1 is MNHNS and CDR2 SASEGT. The CDR3 here is CASSIDKGNSPLHF. The CDR3 DNA sequence: TGTGCCAGCAGTATAGACAAAGGGAATTCACCCCTCCACTTT.

This clonotype occurred many times. This chain uses TRBV7-9 with TRBJ2-1; 8 nucleotides agree with TRBD1. After removal of 5 bases from V and 7 bases from J, the junction contained 4 bases not matched to a gene. This CDR3 has 13 amino acids. Germline-derived CDR1 and CDR2 are SEHNR and FQNEAQ (reference sequence). This CDR3 is CASSIRTGNEQFF. The CDR3 DNA is TGTGCCAGCAGCATTAGGACAGGGAATGAGCAGTTCTTC.

As to this clonotype: This may be a read error: a much more frequent sequence differs by one nucleotide. This sequence joins TRBV20-1 and TRBJ2-7; D could derive from TRBD1 or TRBD2 (5 bases each). Germline loops: CDR1 DFQATT, CDR2 SNEGSKA (reference sequence). CDR3 length: 15 amino acids. This chain's CDR3 is CTARDRGGPSYEQYF. DNA of the CDR3: TGCACTGCTAGAGATCGGGGCGGACCCAGCTACGAGCAGTACTTC.

This clonotype was counted at least ten times. The CDR3 loop is CASSLQRGGTGNTIYF. DNA for the CDR3: TGCGCCAGCAGCCTCCAAAGGGGGGGAACTGGAAACACCATATATTTT. The chain has TRBV4-3 and TRBJ1-3; D perhaps matches TRBD1 (6 bases). The CDR3 sequence is 16 residues long. Germline V gene lookup returns CDR1 LGHNA and CDR2 YSLEER. Trimming removed 4 bases from V and 2 bases from J, with 15 bases in between.

This chain links TRBV13 with TRBJ1-2; possible D gene TRBD1, 5 bases. This CDR3 is built from 16 residues. Trimming pared 3 bases from V and 0 bases from J, leaving 14 bases between. The germline V gene encodes CDR1 PRHDT and CDR2 FYEKMQ (reference sequence). As DNA, the CDR3 is TGTGCCAGCAGCTTTCAAGGGACGGTAACTAACTATGGCTACACCTTC. Translated, it gives CASSFQGTVTNYGYTF.

This clonotype was counted at least ten times. The chain is built from TRBV10-3 and TRBJ2-5; D ambiguous. Per the germline V gene, CDR1 is ENHRY and CDR2 is SYGVKD. V lost 2 bases to trimming and J lost 5 bases, with 6 bases between them. The CDR3 is 12 amino acids. CDR3 coding DNA: TGTGCCATCAGTGAGGCAAGTGAGACCCAGTACTTC. Translating gives CAISEASETQYF.

Many counts were recorded for this clonotype. V is TRBV5-1 and J is TRBJ2-2; weak D call: TRBD2 (5 bases). This CDR3 contains 17 residues. Trimming stripped 4 bases from V and 0 bases from J, with 16 bases between. Germline CDR1 is SGHRS and CDR2 is YFSETQ. The CDR3 protein is CASSLLGGFANTGELFF. In nucleotides, the CDR3 is TGCGCCAGCAGCCTCCTAGGCGGGTTCGCGAACACCGGGGAGCTGTTTTTT.

The table lists this clonotype with many counts. The V call is TRBV9, the J call TRBJ2-5, with 13 bases identical to TRBD2. The germline gives CDR1 SGDLS, CDR2 YYNGEE. This CDR3 comprises 16 residues. J gave up 3 bases and V 2 bases, and 4 bases lay outside the gene matches. The CDR3 nucleotides are TGTGCCAGCAGCGTCGGGACTAGCGGGGTGAAAGAGACCCAGTACTTC. It is translated as CASSVGTSGVKETQYF.

As DNA, the CDR3 is TGCGCCAGCAGCCCGAGGGGGAGACACGAAGGGGACCTTTATAGCAATCAGCCCCAGCATTTT. Translation: CASSPRGRHEGDLYSNQPQHF. The chain uses TRBV5-1 and TRBJ1-5, with D possibly being TRBD1 (6 bases). The CDR3 covers 21 residues. CDR1 and CDR2 (germline): SGHRS, YFSETQ. The ends were cut back, 4 bases at V and 0 bases at J, with 29 bases in the middle. The full variable domain, rest sourced from reference TRBV5-1 and TRBJ1-5, is KAGVTQTPRYLIKTRGQQVTLSCSPISGHRSVSWYQQTPGQGLQFLFEYFSETQRNKGNFPGRFSGRQFSNSRSEMNVSTLELGDSALYLCASSPRGRHEGDLYSNQPQHFGDGTRLSIL.

In its sample, this clonotype was seen many times. The chain has TRBV28 and TRBJ1-5; TRBD1 is a possible D gene (6 bases). The CDR3 runs 17 residues. CDR1 is MDHEN, CDR2 SYDVKM, per germline. Deletions cut 8 bases from V and 0 bases from J, with 20 bases between. The CDR3 loop is CASRPGITGISNQPQHF. The CDR3 DNA sequence: TGTGCCAGCCGCCCGGGAATCACAGGGATTAGCAATCAGCCCCAGCATTTT. Drawing the rest from reference TRBV28 and TRBJ1-5, the complete variable domain is DVKVTQSSRYLVKRTGEKVFLECVQDMDHENMFWYRQDPGLGLRLIYFSYDVKMKEKGDIPEGYSVSREKKERFSLILESASTNQTSMYLCASRPGITGISNQPQHFGDGTRLSIL.

This clonotype has a count of ten or more. V and J are TRBV12-3 or TRBV12-4 and TRBJ2-2; 8 bases map to TRBD2. The CDR3 runs 22 residues. V shed 1 base and J 1 base; nucleotides not matched to a gene: 20. This CDR3 reads CASSLETGLGLVAGKNTGELFF. In DNA form, the CDR3 reads TGTGCCAGCAGTTTAGAGACGGGCCTGGGCTTGGTAGCGGGAAAGAACACCGGGGAGCTGTTTTTT.

This clonotype was observed at least ten times. The chain combines TRBV10-3 with TRBJ2-7; D call uncertain. CDR3 length: 15 residues. In germline, CDR1 is ENHRY, CDR2 SYGVKD. V lost 0 bases, J lost 1 base, and 10 bases lay in between. CDR3 residues: CAISESGTISYEQYF. The CDR3 DNA reads TGTGCCATCAGTGAGTCTGGTACTATATCCTACGAGCAGTACTTC.